This paragraph covers one TCR beta chain sequence. Its antigen is undetermined. A second about 7 to 12 cycle PCR used barcoded and J-beta primers. There were at least 2.5 million CDR3-containing paired-end reads obtained from each sample. TCRdb fed the 5' RACE reads into MiXCR, producing one record per CDR3 protein. The table includes hundreds of thousands of distinct CDR3 sequences, 40% to 45% detected once. This specimen comes from a study of blood T cells in healthy people across ages. The study, taken as a whole, reports: Estimates based on one million T cells were treated as lower bounds.

CDR3 length equals 15 residues. Looked up from germline, CDR1 is SGHRS and CDR2 is YFSETQ. Trimming took 0 bases from V and 2 from J, leaving 10 bases between them. Sequenced: blood. The sequence came from a man older than 75 in good health. The V gene is TRBV5-1, the J gene TRBJ2-3, with D possibly being TRBD2 (6 bases). The CDR3 DNA sequence: TGCGCCAGCAGCTTGGGTCAGGGACTCACAGATACGCAGTATTTT. Encoded protein: CASSLGQGLTDTQYF.